The clone carrying this TCR beta chain showed up just a few times. One entry per CDR3 protein, called by TCRdb with MiXCR from the 5' RACE reads. The sample yields 350,000 or so distinct CDR3 sequences, roughly 14% seen once. This sample is part of a study of CD8 T cells in ankylosing spondylitis. Trimming pared 4 bases from V and 1 base from J, leaving 16 bases between. The CDR3 has 16 amino acids. Looked up from germline, CDR1 is MGHDK and CDR2 is SYGVNS. V usage is TRBV25-1 and J usage is TRBJ2-5; possibly TRBD2 for D (6 bases). The origin of this receptor is a male donor with ankylosing spondylitis or in good health (not recorded which). The sample comprised blood, either unsorted or a sorted T cell fraction (not recorded which). The CDR3 nucleotides are TGTGCCAGCAGTGGATACAACTTAGCGGTCCAAGAGACCCAGTACTTC. It translates to CASSGYNLAVQETQYF.